This entry is about one T cell receptor beta chain. Its target is not known. The entry originates in a study of T cell responses to AZD1222 COVID-19 vaccine. Study observations and caveats: Spike-specific TCR depth and breadth grew after two AZD1222 doses.

This CDR3 contains 14 residues. V lost 4 bases, J lost 4 bases, and 4 bases stayed unmatched. Germline V gene lookup returns CDR1 SGHRS and CDR2 YFSETQ. Sequencing was performed with immunoSEQ multiplex PCR; in TCRdb, only in-frame clones are kept and a portion is missing. This sample has about 96,000 clones, with nearly 90% found just once. The rearrangement links TRBV5-1 to TRBJ1-1; TRBD1 aligns across 10 bases. This specimen was peripheral blood, taken on day 0 of AZD1222 vaccination. The clonotype was recovered from an adult in good health. The DNA for the CDR3 is TGCGCCAGCAGCCCGGGACAGGGGATCACTGAAGCTTTCTTT. Translation: CASSPGQGITEAFF.